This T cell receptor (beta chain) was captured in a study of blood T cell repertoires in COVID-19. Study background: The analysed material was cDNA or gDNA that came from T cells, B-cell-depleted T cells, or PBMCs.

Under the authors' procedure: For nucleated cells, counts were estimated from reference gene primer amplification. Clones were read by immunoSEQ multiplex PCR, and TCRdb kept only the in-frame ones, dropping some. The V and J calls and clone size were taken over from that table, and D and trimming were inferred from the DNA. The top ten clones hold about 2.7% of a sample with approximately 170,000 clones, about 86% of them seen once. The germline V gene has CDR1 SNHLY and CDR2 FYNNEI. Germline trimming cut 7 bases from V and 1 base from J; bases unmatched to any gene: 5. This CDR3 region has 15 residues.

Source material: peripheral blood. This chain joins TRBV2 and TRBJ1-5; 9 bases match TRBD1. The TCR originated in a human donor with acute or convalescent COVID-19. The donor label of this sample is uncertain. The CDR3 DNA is TGTGCCAGCACCGGGACAGGGCCCAGCAATCAGCCCCAGCATTTT. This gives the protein CASTGTGPSNQPQHF.